A single sample gave rise to the 15 T cell receptor beta chains below, sequenced in a study of T cells in narcolepsy (dated by TCRdb to 2016 to 2019). The library was obtained by the immunoSEQ multiplex PCR assay. Imported from immuneACCESS, the table was reduced by TCRdb to in-frame sequences with V and J called. These copies leave out some clones; in studies compared against another copy, an unresolved V gene accounts for under half, and the cause of the remainder is not known. Recorded for this sample are approximately 16,000 clones; around 70% of them occurred a single time. The ten most abundant clones make up 11% to 15% of the sample. Sequenced: CD45RA- memory CD8+ T cells from PBMCs. The cell subset or site label on this specimen signifies: memory T cells sorted ex vivo from peripheral blood. The receptors were gathered from a human donor with narcolepsy.

The chain has TRBV5-4 and TRBJ2-1, with 8 positions matching TRBD2. With V trimmed by 4 bases and J by 7 bases, 10 bases remained unmatched. Per germline, CDR1 SGHNT and CDR2 YYREEE (reference sequence). CDR3 length: 15 residues. DNA of the CDR3: TGTGCCAGCAGCCCTCGGGGGGGAGTTTGGAATGAGCAGTTCTTC. It encodes CASSPRGGVWNEQFF.

V gene TRBV9 combines with J gene TRBJ2-4, with a tentative D call TRBD2 (6 bases). Germline CDR1 is SGDLS and CDR2 is YYNGEE. V dropped 3 bases and J dropped 1 base, with 14 bases sitting between them. The length of the CDR3 is 16 residues. The CDR3 is CASSAQGAGAKNIQYF. CDR3 coding DNA: TGTGCCAGCAGCGCGCAGGGTGCGGGGGCCAAAAACATTCAGTACTTC.

V and J are TRBV2 and TRBJ2-1; possibly TRBD2 for D (5 bases). The ends were cut back, 2 bases at V and 7 bases at J, with 12 bases in the middle. The germline V gene encodes CDR1 SNHLY and CDR2 FYNNEI. The length of the CDR3 is 14 residues. CDR3 protein: CASSERGFGNEQFF. The CDR3 coding sequence is TGTGCCAGCAGTGAAAGAGGGTTTGGGAATGAGCAGTTCTTC. Full variable domain (remainder filled in from reference TRBV2 and TRBJ2-1): EPEVTQTPSHQVTQMGQEVILRCVPISNHLYFYWYRQILGQKVEFLVSFYNNEISEKSEIFDDQFSVERPDGSNFTLKIRSTKLEDSAMYFCASSERGFGNEQFFGPGTRLTVL.

The V and J genes are TRBV7-9 and TRBJ2-7; D is undetermined. Trimming left V 5 bases short and J 1 base short, with 12 bases between. CDR3 length: 14 amino acids. Per the germline V gene, CDR1 is SEHNR and CDR2 is FQNEAQ (reference sequence). In nucleotides, the CDR3 is TGTGCCAGCAGCCACCAGACCGGTTCCTACGAGCAGTACTTC. Protein sequence: CASSHQTGSYEQYF.

The rearrangement joins TRBV9 to TRBJ2-3; D is unclear. The CDR3 is made up of 13 amino acids. V was shortened by 0 bases and J by 0 bases, with 2 bases between the two germline ends. Germline V gene sequence: CDR1 SGDLS, CDR2 YYNGEE. The CDR3 reads CASSVDSTDTQYF. The CDR3, as DNA: TGTGCCAGCAGCGTAGACAGCACAGATACGCAGTATTTT.

The chain has TRBV6-4 and TRBJ2-2; 7 nucleotides match TRBD1. Germline CDR1 MRHNA, CDR2 SNTAGT. The CDR3 is 12 amino acids. Germline trimming cut 6 bases from V and 6 bases from J; bases unmatched to any gene: 1. The CDR3: CASRDRSGELFF. The CDR3 DNA reads TGTGCCAGCAGGGACAGGTCCGGGGAGCTGTTTTTT.

The rearrangement uses TRBV9 and TRBJ2-5, with D tentatively TRBD1 (7 bases). CDR1 and CDR2 from the germline V gene are SGDLS and YYNGEE. CDR3 length: 15 residues. The V end lost 4 bases, the J end lost 5 bases, and 18 bases lay between the germline ends. Written as DNA, the CDR3 is TGTGCCAGCAGCCCAGGGGGGTCCACGGGTGAGACCCAGTACTTC. Translation gives CASSPGGSTGETQYF.

This CDR3 is CATEQGAFNYGYTF. CDR3 sequence (DNA): TGTGCCACAGAACAGGGGGCGTTTAACTATGGCTACACCTTC. V gene TRBV21-1 combines with J gene TRBJ1-2; the table's D gene call, TRBD1, was not cross checked with the DNA. TRBV21-1 is a listed pseudogene. This CDR3 region has 14 residues.

This clone was seen more than once but under ten times. V usage is TRBV4-1 and J usage is TRBJ1-5, with D possibly matching TRBD1 (6 bases). The V gene's germline CDR1 is MGHRA and CDR2 YSYEKL. The CDR3 extends over 14 amino acids. Trimming left V 1 base short and J 5 bases short, with 9 bases between. The CDR3 coding sequence is TGCGCCAGCAGCCAAGCGGGGGCGGATCAGCCCCAGCATTTT. It encodes CASSQAGADQPQHF.

The chain employs TRBV9 and TRBJ2-7; 8 bases align to TRBD1. J gave up 4 bases and V 3 bases, and 6 bases lay outside the gene matches. This CDR3 is 14 amino acids long. CDR1 SGDLS and CDR2 YYNGEE come from the germline V gene. CDR3: CASSEGTGIYEQYF. The CDR3 region has the DNA TGTGCCAGCAGCGAGGGGACAGGAATATACGAGCAGTACTTC.

This clone is a singleton in its sample. The V and J genes are TRBV7-9 and TRBJ2-4; 12 bases line up with TRBD2. Losses at the gene ends were 5 bases for V and 3 bases for J; bases not matched to a gene: 5. CDR1 is SEHNR, CDR2 FQNEAQ, per germline (reference sequence). The CDR3 is 16 amino acids. The CDR3 nucleotides are TGTGCCAGCAGCCCTAGCGGGGGGGCCTTCAAAAACATTCAGTACTTC. Translation: CASSPSGGAFKNIQYF.

The chain has TRBV9 and TRBJ2-7; 9 nucleotides match TRBD1. V shed 3 bases, J shed 4 bases, and the junction held 5 bases outside the gene matches. Germline CDR1 is SGDLS and CDR2 is YYNGEE. The CDR3 extends over 14 amino acids. CDR3 DNA: TGTGCCAGCAGCGGGGCGGACAGGGGATACGAGCAGTACTTC. It codes for CASSGADRGYEQYF. Variable domain in full (rest from reference TRBV9 and TRBJ2-7): DSGVTQTPKHLITATGQRVTLRCSPRSGDLSVYWYQQSLDQGLQFLIQYYNGEERAKGNILERFSAQQFPDLHSELNLSSLELGDSALYFCASSGADRGYEQYFGPGTRLTVT.

The chain couples TRBV7-9 to TRBJ1-1; 8 nucleotides line up with TRBD1. CDR3 length equals 15 residues. CDR1 SEHNR and CDR2 FQNEAQ come from the germline V gene (reference sequence). V shed 5 bases, J shed 0 bases, and the junction held 5 bases outside the gene matches. The CDR3 DNA follows: TGTGCCAGCAGCCCCTGGGACAGGATGAACACTGAAGCTTTCTTT. It codes for CASSPWDRMNTEAFF.

The chain is built from TRBV29-1 and TRBJ2-7; the D gene could be TRBD1 or TRBD2 (5 bases each). The germline gives CDR1 SQVTM, CDR2 ANQGSEA. CDR3 size: 13 residues. Trimming took off 3 bases at V and 1 base at J, with 10 bases between the two ends. The CDR3 sequence: CSVDGTESYEQYF. In nucleotides, the CDR3 is TGCAGCGTTGACGGGACCGAATCCTACGAGCAGTACTTC.

The chain carries TRBV6-5 and TRBJ1-1, with D uncertain. The CDR3 has 14 residues. Germline lookup yields CDR1 MNHEY and CDR2 SVGAGI. Trimming left V 0 bases short and J 3 bases short, with 8 bases between. The CDR3 spells CASSYSRVYTEAFF. The CDR3 DNA reads as TGTGCCAGCAGTTACTCGAGGGTGTACACTGAAGCTTTCTTT.